A selection of T cell receptor beta chains follows, all from one sample in a study of T cells in lung cancer brain metastases. The table came from immunoSEQ multiplex PCR; TCRdb's copy has only in-frame clones and leaves some out. The table records a few thousand clones, over 75% of them present only once. Source material: tumor tissue from the primary lung tumor. Receptors were obtained from a man aged 45-65 years with non-small cell lung cancer. Both conserved end residues are part of each CDR3. The order of the fields is D gene, clone size, J gene, V gene, CDR3 protein. A D gene is named only where the DNA matches it firmly. Rows may omit the clone size; those that give it use once, few, many or a size class.

NA	NA	TRBJ2-5	TRBV28	CASRGTSPIDQETQYF
NA	NA	TRBJ1-2	TRBV4-1	CASSQDSTARIYGYTF
NA	few	TRBJ1-2	TRBV29-1	CSVEEAAVLHF
NA	once	TRBJ1-2	TRBV5-1	CASSLEHNNGYTF
NA	NA	TRBJ2-2	TRBV28	CASSLRNTGELFF
TRBD1	once	TRBJ2-6	TRBV19	CASSPRGQGGSGANVLTF
TRBD1	once	TRBJ2-2	TRBV19	CASRSWTGGTGELFF
NA	once	TRBJ1-5	TRBV5-1	CASSFEGPNQPQHF
NA	NA	TRBJ2-3	TRBV7-8	CASSPETSTDTQYF
NA	NA	TRBJ2-5	TRBV30	CAWSERQGGTQYF
NA	NA	TRBJ2-5	TRBV9	CASSLQGVEETQYF
TRBD1	NA	TRBJ2-5	TRBV19	CASAQTGTASAETQYF
TRBD1	NA	TRBJ2-7	TRBV29-1	CSAKTGGYEQYF
TRBD2	NA	TRBJ2-5	TRBV15	CATSRDLAGEETQYF
TRBD2	NA	TRBJ2-3	TRBV7-9	CASSRGLAGPTDTQYF
TRBD1	NA	TRBJ1-1	TRBV29-1	CSVEGDRSTEAFF
TRBD1	few	TRBJ1-2	TRBV5-1	CASSPGQGYYGYTF
TRBD1	few	TRBJ2-7	TRBV11-2	CASASKVQTGTYEQYF
TRBD2	few	TRBJ2-2	TRBV10-2	CASSGDAGGRTGELFF
TRBD2	NA	TRBJ2-1	TRBV11-3	CASSPEASGYNEQFF
NA	once	TRBJ2-4	TRBV30	CAWSVTASKNIQYF
TRBD1	NA	TRBJ2-5	TRBV7-9	CASSPGGSRETQYF
NA	NA	TRBJ2-3	TRBV4-2	CASSQETPPRTDTQYF
TRBD1	NA	TRBJ2-7	TRBV9	CASSVSGQGFTYEQYF
NA	NA	TRBJ2-4	TRBV5-5	CASSIGGTQGGIQYF
TRBD1	NA	TRBJ1-1	TRBV13	CASRPRQGANTEAFF
NA	NA	TRBJ2-1	TRBV5-4	CASSPGGPSYNEQFF
NA	NA	TRBJ1-2	TRBV13	CASSLGEGAGNGYTF
NA	NA	TRBJ1-2	TRBV19	CASSITGMGYGYTF
NA	NA	TRBJ1-1	TRBV2	CASNPWAGNTEAFF
NA	NA	TRBJ2-2	TRBV5-4	CASSLGHSNTGELFF
NA	NA	TRBJ1-5	TRBV27	CASSSGYNQPQHF
NA	few	TRBJ1-2	TRBV7-8	CASSLSGEGGYTF
TRBD1	NA	TRBJ2-7	TRBV29-1	CNVQQGAYEQYF
TRBD1	NA	TRBJ1-2	TRBV27	CASKPGTANNYGYTF
NA	once	TRBJ2-7	TRBV5-1	CASSLHTYEQYF